This T cell receptor beta chain was observed in a study of T cell responses to AZD1222 COVID-19 vaccine. CDR1 and CDR2 (germline): MDHEN, SYDVKM. Trimming cost V 8 bases and J 3 bases, with 22 bases left between them. The CDR3 covers 16 residues. This clone has only one observation. Its specificity is unknown. Regarding the study as a whole: No repertoire was sampled before or during the peak T cell response, only after it. A mostly white British donor set with more females was recruited, and clonal diversity was possibly underestimated.

The data were produced by immunoSEQ multiplex PCR, yet TCRdb's version contains in-frame clones alone and is incomplete. The data hold 120,000 or so clones, with approximately 90% observed a single time. Sequenced material: peripheral blood, taken 28 days after the second AZD1222 dose. The TCR originated in an adult who received the AZD1222 COVID-19 vaccine. The genes are TRBV28 and TRBJ1-2; D perhaps matches TRBD1 (6 bases). The CDR3 protein is CASSPSGGAGYYGYTF. The CDR3 DNA sequence: TGTGCCAGCTCACCTAGCGGGGGGGCCGGGTACTATGGCTACACCTTC.